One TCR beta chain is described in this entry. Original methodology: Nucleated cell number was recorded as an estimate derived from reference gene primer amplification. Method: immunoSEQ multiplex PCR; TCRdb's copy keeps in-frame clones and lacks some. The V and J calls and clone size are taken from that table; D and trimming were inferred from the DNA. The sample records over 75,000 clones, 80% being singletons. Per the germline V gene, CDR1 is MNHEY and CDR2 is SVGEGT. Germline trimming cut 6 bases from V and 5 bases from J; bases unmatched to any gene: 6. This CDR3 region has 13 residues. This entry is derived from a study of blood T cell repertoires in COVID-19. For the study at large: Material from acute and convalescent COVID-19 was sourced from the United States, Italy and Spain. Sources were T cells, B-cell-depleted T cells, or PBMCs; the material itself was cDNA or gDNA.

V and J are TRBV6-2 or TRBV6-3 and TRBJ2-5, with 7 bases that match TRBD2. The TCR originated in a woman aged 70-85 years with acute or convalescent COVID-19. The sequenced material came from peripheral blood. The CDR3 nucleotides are TGTGCCAGCAGACCTGCGGGGGAGGAGACCCAGTACTTC. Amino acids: CASRPAGEETQYF.